What follows are 28 T cell receptor beta chains derived from one specimen sequenced in a study of T cells in tuberculosis (dated by TCRdb to the late 2010s). In light of the paper, this sample's time point label describes: new active TB diagnosis, blood taken before or within 7 days of starting treatment. The library was generated by the immunoSEQ multiplex PCR assay. What TCRdb holds here is the immuneACCESS table cut down to in-frame rearrangements. Part of the clones is not present; checked against another copy, under half of the missing clones reflect an unresolved V gene, and the others are unexplained. This sample has about 30,000 clones in its table, and about 91% of those were observed once. The ten most abundant clones make up roughly 6.6% of the sample. Specimen: PBMCs, collected at tuberculosis diagnosis. These receptor sequences come from an adult with tuberculosis.

The chain employs TRBV7-3 and TRBJ2-6; TRBD2 matches 7 bases. With 5 bases clipped from V and 2 bases from J, the junction kept 3 bases outside the gene matches. The CDR3 consists of 15 residues. Germline lookup yields CDR1 SGHTA and CDR2 FQGTGA. CDR3 amino acids: CASSLGGAGANVLTF. The DNA for the CDR3 is TGTGCCAGCAGCCTGGGAGGGGCTGGGGCCAACGTCCTGACTTTC.

This clone has a handful of counts. The V and J genes are TRBV5-8 and TRBJ1-5, with TRBD1 identical over 9 bases. This CDR3 has 14 amino acids. The ends lost 3 bases at V and 9 bases at J; junction bases unmatched: 7. Germline V lookup: CDR1 SGHTS, CDR2 YDEGEE. CDR3 loop: CASSWDRAKGPQHF. CDR3 coding DNA: TGTGCCAGCAGCTGGGACAGGGCCAAGGGGCCCCAGCATTTT.

V is TRBV27 and J is TRBJ2-7, with 7 nucleotides matching TRBD1. The length of the CDR3 is 15 residues. Unmatched junction bases numbered 8, after V lost 6 bases and J lost 0 bases. Looked up from germline, CDR1 is MNHEY and CDR2 is SMNVEV (reference sequence). The CDR3 nucleotides read TGTGCCAGCAGCCGCGCCGGGACAGACTCCTACGAGCAGTACTTC. Amino acid sequence: CASSRAGTDSYEQYF.

This chain joins TRBV2 and TRBJ2-3, with D perhaps matching TRBD2 (7 bases). Germline V gives CDR1 SNHLY, CDR2 FYNNEI. CDR3 length: 12 residues. Deletions cut 8 bases from V and 4 bases from J, with 10 bases between. Here the CDR3 reads CASGGGADTQYF. The DNA for the CDR3 is TGTGCCAGCGGGGGGGGCGCAGATACGCAGTATTTT.

The rearrangement joins TRBV5-1 to TRBJ1-2; TRBD1 might be the D (6 bases). V shed 5 bases and J shed 5 bases, with 16 bases lying between them. The CDR3 contains 14 residues. Germline CDR1 reads SGHRS; CDR2 reads YFSETQ. CDR3 residues: CASRPWTDQYGYTF. The CDR3 DNA sequence: TGCGCCAGCAGACCCTGGACAGATCAATATGGCTACACCTTC.

This rearrangement joins TRBV28 to TRBJ2-7; 7 bases fit TRBD1. The length of the CDR3 is 17 residues. V was clipped by 7 bases and J by 5 bases; unmatched bases: 20. Germline CDR1 MDHEN, CDR2 SYDVKM. For the CDR3, the DNA is TGTGCCAGCACAGGACAGGTAGGGATCGAACCATGGCACGAGCAGTACTTC. This translates into CASTGQVGIEPWHEQYF. The full variable domain, its missing parts supplied by reference TRBV28 and TRBJ2-7, is DVKVTQSSRYLVKRTGEKVFLECVQDMDHENMFWYRQDPGLGLRLIYFSYDVKMKEKGDIPEGYSVSREKKERFSLILESASTNQTSMYLCASTGQVGIEPWHEQYFGPGTRLTVT.

The chain recombines TRBV5-1 with TRBJ2-1; 8 nucleotides align to TRBD2. Germline V gene lookup returns CDR1 SGHRS and CDR2 YFSETQ. The CDR3 totals 14 residues. V gave up 1 base and J gave up 6 bases; unmatched junction bases: 3. DNA for the CDR3: TGCGCCAGCAGCTTGACTAGCGGAGCCAATGAGCAGTTCTTC. Protein product: CASSLTSGANEQFF.

This chain links TRBV28 with TRBJ2-7; D is undetermined. The CDR3 is made up of 13 amino acids. Germline V lookup: CDR1 MDHEN, CDR2 SYDVKM. Trimming shortened V by 4 bases and J by 5 bases, and 12 bases separated the two germline ends. CDR3: CASSSPAEDEQYF. In DNA form, the CDR3 reads TGTGCCAGCAGTTCGCCCGCCGAGGACGAGCAGTACTTC.

The chain uses TRBV12-2 and TRBJ1-5; TRBD1 is taken as the D call from the table, unchecked against the DNA. TRBV12-2 is noted as a pseudogene. The CDR3 totals 16 residues. CDR3 bases: TGTGCAAGTCGCTTAGCCAGGACAGGGGGTGATCAGCCCCAGCATTTT. Residues: CASRLARTGGDQPQHF.

The rearrangement uses TRBV11-2 and TRBJ1-2, with D maybe TRBD1 (5 bases). The V gene lost 5 bases and the J gene lost 8 bases, with 21 bases spanning the gap. CDR3 length: 15 residues. The germline CDR1 and CDR2 sequences are SGHAT and FQNNGV. The CDR3 protein is CASSATDLKGRGYTF. The DNA of the CDR3 is TGTGCCAGCAGCGCGACGGATCTTAAGGGGCGCGGCTACACCTTC.

The chain employs TRBV5-6 and TRBJ2-5, with 9 nucleotides matching TRBD2. The germline gives CDR1 SGHDT, CDR2 YYEEEE. This CDR3 region has 14 residues. Germline trimming cut 4 bases from V and 4 bases from J; bases unmatched to any gene: 5. CDR3 sequence reads: CASSAGGQGETQYF. DNA of the CDR3: TGTGCCAGCAGCGCGGGGGGGCAGGGAGAGACCCAGTACTTC.

The chain couples TRBV4-2 to TRBJ1-5; TRBD1 matches at 9 bases. The CDR3 extends over 16 amino acids. Trimming took 0 bases from V and 7 from J; bases not matched to a gene: 7. Germline-derived CDR1 and CDR2 are LGHNA and YNFKEQ. CDR3 loop: CASSQDGQGLTQPQHF. CDR3 coding DNA: TGTGCCAGCAGCCAAGACGGACAGGGGCTCACCCAGCCCCAGCATTTT.

This chain links TRBV5-1 with TRBJ2-7; weak D call: TRBD1 (5 bases). The CDR3 runs 14 residues. Germline V CDR1 and CDR2: SGHRS, YFSETQ. V shed 1 base and J shed 2 bases, with 10 bases lying between them. In DNA form, the CDR3 reads TGCGCCAGCAGCTTGACAGGAACTACCTACGAGCAGTACTTC. Its protein is CASSLTGTTYEQYF. Full variable domain (missing parts from reference TRBV5-1 and TRBJ2-7): KAGVTQTPRYLIKTRGQQVTLSCSPISGHRSVSWYQQTPGQGLQFLFEYFSETQRNKGNFPGRFSGRQFSNSRSEMNVSTLELGDSALYLCASSLTGTTYEQYFGPGTRLTVT.

This clone was detected once. This sequence joins TRBV28 and TRBJ2-7; 7 nucleotides align to TRBD2. Germline CDR1 is MDHEN and CDR2 is SYDVKM. Trimming took 6 bases from V and 3 from J; bases not matched to a gene: 11. The CDR3 is 15 residues long. The CDR3: CASSSRLADYYEQYF. The DNA of the CDR3 is TGTGCCAGCAGCAGTCGGCTAGCGGACTACTACGAGCAGTACTTC.

The CDR3 sequence: CASSLGVWEKLFF. DNA for the CDR3: TGTGCCTCGTCTTTAGGAGTGTGGGAAAAACTGTTTTTT. This chain joins TRBV27 and TRBJ1-4; D call uncertain. V gave up 11 bases and J gave up 8 bases, with 18 bases separating them. This CDR3 is 13 amino acids long. The germline V gene encodes CDR1 MNHEY and CDR2 SMNVEV (reference sequence).

This chain joins TRBV5-5 and TRBJ2-7; 7 bases align to TRBD1. V was clipped by 4 bases and J by 4 bases; unmatched bases: 5. The V gene's germline CDR1 is SGHKS and CDR2 YYEKEE (reference sequence). The CDR3 extends over 13 amino acids. CDR3 protein: CASSARDSYEQYF. CDR3 sequence (DNA): TGTGCCAGCAGCGCCCGGGACAGTTACGAGCAGTACTTC. Based on the CDR3 plus reference TRBV5-5 and TRBJ2-7, the full variable domain is DAGVTQSPTHLIKTRGQQVTLRCSPISGHKSVSWYQQVLGQGPQFIFQYYEKEERGRGNFPDRFSARQFPNYSSELNVNALLLGDSALYLCASSARDSYEQYFGPGTRLTVT.

A single count supports this clone. The rearrangement uses TRBV5-4 and TRBJ2-7; 10 bases line up with TRBD2. The CDR3 covers 15 residues. The trim removed 4 bases at V and 7 bases at J, leaving 11 bases unmatched. CDR1 SGHNT and CDR2 YYREEE come from the germline V gene (reference sequence). The CDR3 spells CASSLPGTSAREQYF. CDR3 nucleotide sequence: TGTGCCAGCAGCCTCCCCGGGACTAGCGCAAGAGAGCAGTACTTC.

This chain connects TRBV18 to TRBJ2-1, with 12 bases matching TRBD2. The ends lost 4 bases at V and 7 bases at J; junction bases unmatched: 8. This CDR3 has 16 residues. The germline V gene has CDR1 KGHSH and CDR2 LQKENI. The CDR3 loop is CASSLTTSGSSNEQFF. CDR3 bases: TGTGCCAGCTCACTTACGACTAGCGGGAGTTCTAATGAGCAGTTCTTC.

The chain carries TRBV9 and TRBJ1-4; 8 nucleotides line up with TRBD1. V dropped 0 bases and J dropped 1; count of bases not matched to a gene: 5. Germline V gene sequence: CDR1 SGDLS, CDR2 YYNGEE. The CDR3 extends over 17 amino acids. Here the CDR3 reads CASSVGTGQGTNEKLFF. The CDR3 region has the DNA TGTGCCAGCAGCGTAGGGACAGGGCAGGGAACTAATGAAAAACTGTTTTTT.

The rearrangement joins TRBV19 to TRBJ2-7; 9 bases match TRBD1. CDR3 length: 14 residues. The ends lost 3 bases at V and 5 bases at J; junction bases unmatched: 5. CDR1 LNHDA and CDR2 SQIVND come from the germline V gene (reference sequence). For the CDR3, the DNA is TGTGCCAGTAGTATGGGGACAGGGCCCCACGAGCAGTACTTC. Translation: CASSMGTGPHEQYF.

The chain combines TRBV10-3 with TRBJ2-1, with 8 bases fitting TRBD2. The V segment lost 3 bases and the J segment 12 bases; nucleotides outside the gene matches: 13. The germline V gene has CDR1 ENHRY and CDR2 SYGVKD. This CDR3 comprises 15 residues. CDR3 nucleotides: TGTGCCATCAGTGACAGCGGGAGAATTCGGTCAGGGCAGTTCTTC. It encodes CAISDSGRIRSGQFF.

J is TRBJ1-2 and V is TRBV19; TRBD1 matches 9 bases. The CDR3 is 15 residues long. With 7 bases clipped from V and 1 base from J, the junction kept 7 bases outside the gene matches. CDR1 is LNHDA and CDR2 is SQIVND in the germline V gene (reference sequence). This chain's CDR3 is CASTLGQGGNYGYTF. The CDR3 nucleotides read TGTGCCAGTACCCTGGGACAGGGAGGTAACTATGGCTACACCTTC.

The chain joins TRBV9 to TRBJ1-5, with D possibly being TRBD1 (6 bases). Trimming took off 4 bases at V and 0 bases at J, with 11 bases between the two ends. The CDR3 sequence is 15 residues long. Germline V gives CDR1 SGDLS, CDR2 YYNGEE. Here the CDR3 DNA reads TGTGCCAGCAGCCCAGGGGTTATTAGCAATCAGCCCCAGCATTTT. Protein sequence: CASSPGVISNQPQHF.

The CDR3 protein is CASSPDPGQGFVYSNQPQHF. The CDR3 DNA sequence: TGTGCCAGCAGCCCTGATCCGGGACAGGGATTTGTATACAGCAATCAGCCCCAGCATTTT. The chain employs TRBV9 and TRBJ1-5; TRBD1 agrees at 9 bases. The J segment lost 1 base and the V segment lost 4 bases, leaving 18 bases of the junction unmatched. CDR3 length: 20 amino acids. Germline assignment: CDR1 SGDLS and CDR2 YYNGEE.

This rearrangement joins TRBV9 to TRBJ1-2; possible D gene TRBD1, 5 bases. Germline values: CDR1 SGDLS, CDR2 YYNGEE. The CDR3 spans 14 residues. Trimming stripped 3 bases from V and 6 bases from J, with 15 bases between. CDR3 residues: CASSADVQGNGYTF. DNA for the CDR3: TGTGCCAGCAGCGCAGACGTCCAGGGTAATGGCTACACCTTC.

This chain connects TRBV19 to TRBJ2-3, with a possible D match to TRBD2 (5 bases). Trimming cost V 6 bases and J 2 bases, with 12 bases left between them. Germline CDR1 LNHDA, CDR2 SQIVND (reference sequence). The CDR3 is 14 residues long. CDR3 bases: TGTGCCAGTAGGACCGGGGATTTCACAGATACGCAGTATTTT. Protein product: CASRTGDFTDTQYF.

The chain uses TRBV5-4 and TRBJ2-1; D is uncertain. Trimming took off 4 bases at V and 6 bases at J, with 8 bases between the two ends. The CDR3 is 12 amino acids. Germline lookup yields CDR1 SGHNT and CDR2 YYREEE (reference sequence). The CDR3 here is CASSRPGNEQFF. CDR3 DNA: TGTGCCAGCAGCCGACCGGGCAATGAGCAGTTCTTC.

The V call is TRBV14, the J call TRBJ1-3; D may be TRBD1 (5 bases). CDR1 and CDR2 (germline): SGHDN, FVKESK. V shed 3 bases and J shed 1 base, with 7 bases lying between them. CDR3 length: 14 amino acids. For the CDR3, the DNA is TGTGCCAGCAGCCACCAGGGTTCTGGAAACACCATATATTTT. Residues: CASSHQGSGNTIYF.